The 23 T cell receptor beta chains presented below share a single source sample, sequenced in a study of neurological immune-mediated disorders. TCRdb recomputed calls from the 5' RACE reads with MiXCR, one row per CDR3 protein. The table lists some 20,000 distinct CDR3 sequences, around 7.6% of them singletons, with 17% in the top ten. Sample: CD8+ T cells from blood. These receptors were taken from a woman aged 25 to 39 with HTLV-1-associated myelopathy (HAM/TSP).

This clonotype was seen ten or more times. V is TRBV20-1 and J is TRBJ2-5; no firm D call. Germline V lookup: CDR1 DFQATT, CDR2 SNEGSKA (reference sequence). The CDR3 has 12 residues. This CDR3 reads CRPPSGQETQYF. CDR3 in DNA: TGCAGGCCCCCTTCTGGCCAAGAGACCCAGTACTTC.

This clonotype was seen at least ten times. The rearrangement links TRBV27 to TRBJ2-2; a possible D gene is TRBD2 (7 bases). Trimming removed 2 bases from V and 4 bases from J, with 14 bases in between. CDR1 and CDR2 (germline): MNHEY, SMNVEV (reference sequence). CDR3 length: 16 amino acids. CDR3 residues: CASSLPGGYGTGELFF. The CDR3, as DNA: TGTGCCAGCAGTTTACCGGGGGGCTACGGCACCGGGGAGCTGTTTTTT.

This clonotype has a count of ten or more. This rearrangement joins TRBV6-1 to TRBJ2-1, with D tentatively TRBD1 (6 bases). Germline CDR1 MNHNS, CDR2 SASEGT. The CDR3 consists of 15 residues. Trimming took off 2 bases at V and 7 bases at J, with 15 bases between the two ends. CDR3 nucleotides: TGTGCCAGCAGTGAACACAGGGCCGGTGTGAATGAGCAGTTCTTC. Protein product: CASSEHRAGVNEQFF.

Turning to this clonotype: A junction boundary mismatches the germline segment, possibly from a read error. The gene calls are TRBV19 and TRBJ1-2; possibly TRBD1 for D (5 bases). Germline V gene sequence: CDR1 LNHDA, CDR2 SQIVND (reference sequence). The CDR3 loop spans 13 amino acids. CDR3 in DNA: TGTGACAGTAGCCCGACGGGGGACTATGGCTACACCTTC. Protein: CDSSPTGDYGYTF.

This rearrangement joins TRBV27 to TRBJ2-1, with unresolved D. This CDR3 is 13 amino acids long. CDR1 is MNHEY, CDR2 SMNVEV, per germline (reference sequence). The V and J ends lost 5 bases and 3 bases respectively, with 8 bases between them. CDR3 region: CASSPAYYNEQFF. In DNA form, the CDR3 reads TGTGCCAGCAGTCCCGCCTACTACAATGAGCAGTTCTTC.

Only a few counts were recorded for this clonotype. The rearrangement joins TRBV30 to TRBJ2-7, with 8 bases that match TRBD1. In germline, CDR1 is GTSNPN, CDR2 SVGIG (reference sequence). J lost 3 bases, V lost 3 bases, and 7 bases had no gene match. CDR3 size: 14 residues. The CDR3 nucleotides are TGTGCCTGGAGCGCGGACAGGGTTGGCTACGAGCAGTACTTC. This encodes CAWSADRVGYEQYF.

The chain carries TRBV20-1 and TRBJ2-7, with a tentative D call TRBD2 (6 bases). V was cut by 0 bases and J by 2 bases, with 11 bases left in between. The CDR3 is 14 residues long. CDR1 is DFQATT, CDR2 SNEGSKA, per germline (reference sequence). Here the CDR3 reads CSARDLSGTYEQYF. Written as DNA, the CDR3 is TGCAGTGCTAGAGATCTTAGCGGAACCTACGAGCAGTACTTC.

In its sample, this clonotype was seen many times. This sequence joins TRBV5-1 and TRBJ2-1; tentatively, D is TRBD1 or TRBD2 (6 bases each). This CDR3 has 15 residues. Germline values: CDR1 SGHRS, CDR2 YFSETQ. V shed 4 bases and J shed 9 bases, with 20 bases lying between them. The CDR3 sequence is CASSRVGGPFPEQFF. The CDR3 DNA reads TGCGCCAGCAGCCGGGTAGGGGGGCCATTCCCTGAGCAGTTCTTC.

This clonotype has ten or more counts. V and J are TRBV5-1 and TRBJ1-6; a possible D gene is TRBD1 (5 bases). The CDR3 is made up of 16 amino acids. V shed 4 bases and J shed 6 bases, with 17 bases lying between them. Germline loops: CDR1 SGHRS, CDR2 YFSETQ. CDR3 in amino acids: CASSLGRQTINSPLHF. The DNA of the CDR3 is TGCGCCAGCAGCCTTGGACGACAGACCATTAATTCACCCCTCCACTTT.

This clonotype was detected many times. DNA of the CDR3: TGTGCCAGCAGCCCTATTGGGGCAGATACGCAGTATTTT. Amino acids: CASSPIGADTQYF. The V and J genes are TRBV7-2 and TRBJ2-3, with D unclear. The CDR3 runs 13 residues. V dropped 5 bases and J dropped 4 bases, with 10 bases sitting between them. The germline gives CDR1 SGHTA, CDR2 FQGNSA. Full variable domain (remainder filled in from reference TRBV7-2 and TRBJ2-3): GAGVSQSPSNKVTEKGKDVELRCDPISGHTALYWYRQSLGQGLEFLIYFQGNSAPDKSGLPSDRFSAERTGGSVSTLTIQRTQQEDSAVYLCASSPIGADTQYFGPGTRLTVL.

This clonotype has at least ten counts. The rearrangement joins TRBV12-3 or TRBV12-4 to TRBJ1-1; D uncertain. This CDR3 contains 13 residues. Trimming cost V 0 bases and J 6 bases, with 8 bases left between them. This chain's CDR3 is CASSLALGAEAFF. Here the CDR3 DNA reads TGTGCCAGCAGTTTAGCGCTGGGAGCTGAAGCTTTCTTT.

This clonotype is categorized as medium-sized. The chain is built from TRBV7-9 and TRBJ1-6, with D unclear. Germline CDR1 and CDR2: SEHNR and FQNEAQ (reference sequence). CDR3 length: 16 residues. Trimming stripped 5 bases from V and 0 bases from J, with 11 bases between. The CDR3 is CASSPDPSSYNSPLHF. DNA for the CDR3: TGTGCCAGCAGCCCTGACCCGAGCTCCTATAATTCACCCCTCCACTTT.

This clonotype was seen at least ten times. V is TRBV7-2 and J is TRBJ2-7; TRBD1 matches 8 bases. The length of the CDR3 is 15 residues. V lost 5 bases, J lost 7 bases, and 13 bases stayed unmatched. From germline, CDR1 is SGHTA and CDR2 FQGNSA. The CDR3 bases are TGTGCCAGCAGCCCGGTGCTATCAGGGGGCGCGGAGCAGTACTTC. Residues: CASSPVLSGGAEQYF.

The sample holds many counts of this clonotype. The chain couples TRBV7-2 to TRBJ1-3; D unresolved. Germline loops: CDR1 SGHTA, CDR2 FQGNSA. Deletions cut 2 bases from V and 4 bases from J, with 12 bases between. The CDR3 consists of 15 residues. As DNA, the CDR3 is TGTGCCAGCAGCTTATCTTCGCGTGGGGGAAACACCATATATTTT. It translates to CASSLSSRGGNTIYF.

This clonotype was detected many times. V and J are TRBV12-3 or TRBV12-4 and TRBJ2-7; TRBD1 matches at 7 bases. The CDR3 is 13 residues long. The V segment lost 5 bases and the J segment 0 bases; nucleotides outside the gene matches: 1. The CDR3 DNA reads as TGTGCCAGCAGTGGGACAGTCTCCTACGAGCAGTACTTC. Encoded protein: CASSGTVSYEQYF.

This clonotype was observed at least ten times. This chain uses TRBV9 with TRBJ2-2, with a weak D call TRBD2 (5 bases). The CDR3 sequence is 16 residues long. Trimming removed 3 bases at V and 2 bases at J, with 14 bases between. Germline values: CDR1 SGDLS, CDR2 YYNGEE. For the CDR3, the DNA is TGTGCCAGCAGCGGGGGAACGGGGTTAAACACCGGGGAGCTGTTTTTT. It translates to CASSGGTGLNTGELFF. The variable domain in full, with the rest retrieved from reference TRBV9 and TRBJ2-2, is DSGVTQTPKHLITATGQRVTLRCSPRSGDLSVYWYQQSLDQGLQFLIQYYNGEERAKGNILERFSAQQFPDLHSELNLSSLELGDSALYFCASSGGTGLNTGELFFGEGSRLTVL.

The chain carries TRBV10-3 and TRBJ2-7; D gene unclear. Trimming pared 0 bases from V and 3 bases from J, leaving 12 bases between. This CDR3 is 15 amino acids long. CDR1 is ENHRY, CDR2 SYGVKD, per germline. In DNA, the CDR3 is TGTGCCATCAGTGAGTCTGGAGACACCAACTACGAGCAGTACTTC. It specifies CAISESGDTNYEQYF.

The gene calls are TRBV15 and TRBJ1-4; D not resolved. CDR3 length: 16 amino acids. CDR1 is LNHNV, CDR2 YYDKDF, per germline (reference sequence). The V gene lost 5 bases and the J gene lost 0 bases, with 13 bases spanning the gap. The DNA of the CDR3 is TGTGCCACCAGCCGCCGGACGGGAGCAACTAATGAAAAACTGTTTTTT. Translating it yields CATSRRTGATNEKLFF.

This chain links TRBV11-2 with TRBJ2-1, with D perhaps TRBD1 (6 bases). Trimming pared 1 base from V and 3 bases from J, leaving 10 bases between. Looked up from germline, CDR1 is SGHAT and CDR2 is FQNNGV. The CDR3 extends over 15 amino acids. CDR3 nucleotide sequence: TGTGCCAGCAGCTTAGGAGGGGGTGGCTACAATGAGCAGTTCTTC. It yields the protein CASSLGGGGYNEQFF.

This CDR3 is CASSPTFAGIRADTQYF. CDR3 coding DNA: TGTGCCAGCAGTCCAACCTTTGCGGGAATCAGAGCAGATACGCAGTATTTT. This chain connects TRBV5-4 to TRBJ2-3; TRBD2 might be the D (6 bases). The germline CDR1 and CDR2 sequences are SGHNT and YYREEE (reference sequence). CDR3 length: 17 residues. The V end was cut by 5 bases, the J end by 4 bases, with 23 bases between.

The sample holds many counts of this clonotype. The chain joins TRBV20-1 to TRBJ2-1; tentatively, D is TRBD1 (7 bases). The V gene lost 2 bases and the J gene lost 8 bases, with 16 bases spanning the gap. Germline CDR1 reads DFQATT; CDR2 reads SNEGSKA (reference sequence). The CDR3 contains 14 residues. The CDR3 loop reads CSARRRGRFDEQFF. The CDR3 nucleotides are TGCAGTGCTAGAAGGAGGGGGCGATTCGATGAGCAGTTCTTC.

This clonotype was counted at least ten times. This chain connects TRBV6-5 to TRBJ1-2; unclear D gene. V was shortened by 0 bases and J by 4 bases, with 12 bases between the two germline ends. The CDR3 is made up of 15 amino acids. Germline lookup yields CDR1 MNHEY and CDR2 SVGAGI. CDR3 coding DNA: TGTGCCAGCAGTTACTCGGCCGGCACGGGCTATGGCTACACCTTC. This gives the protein CASSYSAGTGYGYTF.

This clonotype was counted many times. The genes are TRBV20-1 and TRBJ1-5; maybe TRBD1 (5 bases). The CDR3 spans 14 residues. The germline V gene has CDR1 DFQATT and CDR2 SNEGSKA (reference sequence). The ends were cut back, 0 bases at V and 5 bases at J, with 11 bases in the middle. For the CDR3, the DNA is TGCAGTGCTAGAGATGGAGGGGACCATCAGCCCCAGCATTTT. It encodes CSARDGGDHQPQHF.